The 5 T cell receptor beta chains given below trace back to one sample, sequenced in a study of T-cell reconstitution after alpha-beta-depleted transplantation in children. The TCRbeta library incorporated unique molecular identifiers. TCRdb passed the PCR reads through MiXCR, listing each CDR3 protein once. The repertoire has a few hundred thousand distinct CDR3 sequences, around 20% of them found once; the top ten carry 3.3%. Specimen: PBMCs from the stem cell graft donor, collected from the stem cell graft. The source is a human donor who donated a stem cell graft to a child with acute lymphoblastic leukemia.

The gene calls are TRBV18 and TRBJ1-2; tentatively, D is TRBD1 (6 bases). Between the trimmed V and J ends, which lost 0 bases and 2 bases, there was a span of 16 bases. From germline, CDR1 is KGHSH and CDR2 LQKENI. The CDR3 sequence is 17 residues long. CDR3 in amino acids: CASSPPTRRQVNYGYTF. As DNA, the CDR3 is TGTGCCAGCTCACCACCAACGAGAAGACAGGTGAACTATGGCTACACCTTC.

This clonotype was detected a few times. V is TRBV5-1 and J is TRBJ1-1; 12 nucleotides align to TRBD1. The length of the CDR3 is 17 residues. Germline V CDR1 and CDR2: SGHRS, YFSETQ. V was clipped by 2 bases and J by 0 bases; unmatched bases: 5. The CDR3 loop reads CASSFGTGGELNTEAFF. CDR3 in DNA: TGCGCCAGCAGCTTCGGGACAGGGGGCGAGTTGAACACTGAAGCTTTCTTT. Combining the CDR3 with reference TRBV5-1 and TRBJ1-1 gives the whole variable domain KAGVTQTPRYLIKTRGQQVTLSCSPISGHRSVSWYQQTPGQGLQFLFEYFSETQRNKGNFPGRFSGRQFSNSRSEMNVSTLELGDSALYLCASSFGTGGELNTEAFFGQGTRLTVV.

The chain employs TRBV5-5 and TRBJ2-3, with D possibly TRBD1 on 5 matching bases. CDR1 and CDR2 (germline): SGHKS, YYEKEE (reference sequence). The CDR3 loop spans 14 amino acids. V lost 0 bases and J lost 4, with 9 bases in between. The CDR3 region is CASSLAGFPDTQYF. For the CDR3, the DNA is TGTGCCAGCAGCTTGGCAGGGTTCCCAGATACGCAGTATTTT. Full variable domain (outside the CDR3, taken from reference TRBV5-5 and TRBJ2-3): DAGVTQSPTHLIKTRGQQVTLRCSPISGHKSVSWYQQVLGQGPQFIFQYYEKEERGRGNFPDRFSARQFPNYSSELNVNALLLGDSALYLCASSLAGFPDTQYFGPGTRLTVL.

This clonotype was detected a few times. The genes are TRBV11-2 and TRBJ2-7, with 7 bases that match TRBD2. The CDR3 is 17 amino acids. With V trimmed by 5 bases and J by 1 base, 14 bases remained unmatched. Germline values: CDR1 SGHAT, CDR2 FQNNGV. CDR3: CASSPRGGAGRSYEQYF. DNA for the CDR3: TGTGCCAGCAGCCCCCGTGGGGGAGCGGGAAGATCCTACGAGCAGTACTTC.

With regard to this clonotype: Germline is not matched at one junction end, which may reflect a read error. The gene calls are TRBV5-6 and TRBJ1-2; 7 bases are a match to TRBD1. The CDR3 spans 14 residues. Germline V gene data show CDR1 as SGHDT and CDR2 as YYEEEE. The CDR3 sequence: CASSLGALRAGTDF. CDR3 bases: TGTGCCAGCAGCTTGGGAGCGCTTAGGGCGGGGACAGACTTC.